These 24 T cell receptor beta chains share one sample of origin, sequenced in a study of blood T cell repertoires in COVID-19. Libraries were prepared by immunoSEQ multiplex PCR; TCRdb keeps only in-frame clonotypes and omits some of them. Of some 230,000 clones listed, approximately 83% are singletons. The sample was PBMCs or T cells enriched from blood (not recorded which). The receptors originated from a woman aged 40-49 years with acute COVID-19.

The chain combines TRBV2 with TRBJ1-5; D gene unclear. V lost 8 bases and J lost 1, with 12 bases in between. Germline V gene sequence: CDR1 SNHLY, CDR2 FYNNEI. The CDR3 extends over 14 amino acids. The CDR3 sequence is CASRPGVSNQPQHF. CDR3 nucleotide sequence: TGTGCCAGCCGGCCCGGGGTGAGCAATCAGCCCCAGCATTTT.

This clone has a single count. The chain employs TRBV5-4 and TRBJ2-7; 13 bases align to TRBD2. CDR1 is SGHNT and CDR2 is YYREEE in the germline V gene (reference sequence). This CDR3 has 16 amino acids. V lost 4 bases to trimming and J lost 0 bases; unmatched junction nucleotides: 4. The CDR3 region has the DNA TGTGCCAGCAGCGAGGGACTAGCGGGGACCTCCTACGAGCAGTACTTC. This codes for CASSEGLAGTSYEQYF.

This clone was recorded only once. J is TRBJ2-7 and V is TRBV19; D perhaps matches TRBD2 (5 bases). The V end lost 7 bases, the J end lost 2 bases, and 15 bases lay between the germline ends. CDR1 LNHDA and CDR2 SQIVND come from the germline V gene (reference sequence). The length of the CDR3 is 14 residues. The CDR3 nucleotides are TGTGCCAGTACTTGGGGTGTCGGGGCCTACGAGCAGTACTTC. Its translation: CASTWGVGAYEQYF.

The V call is TRBV6-1, the J call TRBJ1-3; D not certain. Germline V lookup: CDR1 MNHNS, CDR2 SASEGT. This CDR3 has 16 residues. The ends were cut back, 2 bases at V and 2 bases at J, with 13 bases in the middle. CDR3 protein: CASSEQALMAGNTIYF. The CDR3 DNA follows: TGTGCCAGCAGTGAACAGGCGTTGATGGCTGGAAACACCATATATTTT.

The CDR3 is CASSQVGRGKNNEQFF. CDR3 nucleotides: TGTGCCAGCAGCCAAGTCGGCCGGGGGAAAAACAATGAGCAGTTCTTC. V gene TRBV7-3 combines with J gene TRBJ2-1, with D maybe TRBD2 (6 bases). With 5 bases removed from V and 5 bases from J, the gap between germline ends came to 19 bases. Germline V gene data show CDR1 as SGHTA and CDR2 as FQGTGA. This CDR3 comprises 16 residues.

The chain recombines TRBV11-2 with TRBJ1-2, with D tentatively TRBD1 (6 bases). The CDR3 runs 16 residues. V dropped 1 base and J dropped 4 bases, with 16 bases sitting between them. Germline-derived CDR1 and CDR2 are SGHAT and FQNNGV. CDR3 loop: CASSLGSMGGLYGYTF. DNA for the CDR3: TGTGCCAGCAGCTTAGGATCGATGGGGGGGCTCTATGGCTACACCTTC.

The chain carries TRBV18 and TRBJ2-7; perhaps TRBD2 as D (7 bases). The V gene's germline CDR1 is KGHSH and CDR2 LQKENI. The V gene lost 1 base and the J gene lost 7 bases, with 23 bases spanning the gap. CDR3 length: 17 residues. The DNA for the CDR3 is TGTGCCAGCTCACCACTCTCGCGGGGGCAGGGTAGCCCAGAGCAGTACTTC. It codes for CASSPLSRGQGSPEQYF.

This chain connects TRBV7-3 to TRBJ2-1, with no clear D. Germline V CDR1 and CDR2: SGHTA, FQGTGA. With 1 base removed from V and 7 bases from J, the gap between germline ends came to 11 bases. The CDR3 runs 14 residues. The CDR3 DNA is TGTGCCAGCAGCTTAATTGCGTCGCGGAATGAGCAGTTCTTC. Translated: CASSLIASRNEQFF.

This clone was recorded only once. J is TRBJ1-2 and V is TRBV30; D is undetermined. The V and J ends lost 0 bases and 4 bases respectively, with 9 bases between them. This CDR3 has 13 residues. CDR1 GTSNPN and CDR2 SVGIG come from the germline V gene (reference sequence). The CDR3 nucleotides are TGTGCCTGGAGTGTTCAGCAGGCCTATGGCTACACCTTC. It is translated as CAWSVQQAYGYTF.

The V and J genes are TRBV15 and TRBJ2-4, with 8 bases identical to TRBD1. Germline V gene data show CDR1 as LNHNV and CDR2 as YYDKDF (reference sequence). The CDR3 sequence is 14 residues long. J gave up 2 bases and V 6 bases, and 3 bases lay outside the gene matches. CDR3 region: CATRDRAPKNIQYF. The CDR3 DNA reads as TGTGCCACCAGGGACAGGGCGCCCAAAAACATTCAGTACTTC.

This clone has just one count. The rearrangement uses TRBV28 and TRBJ2-3; a possible D gene is TRBD2 (6 bases). Germline CDR1 reads MDHEN; CDR2 reads SYDVKM. This CDR3 spans 12 amino acids. Trimming shortened V by 6 bases and J by 5 bases, and 9 bases separated the two germline ends. CDR3 amino acids: CASSGRVDTQYF. As DNA, the CDR3 is TGTGCCAGCAGCGGGAGAGTAGATACGCAGTATTTT.

The chain recombines TRBV4-1 with TRBJ1-1; D remains ambiguous. Germline V gene sequence: CDR1 MGHRA, CDR2 YSYEKL. This CDR3 has 14 residues. The ends were cut back, 3 bases at V and 1 base at J, with 9 bases in the middle. The CDR3 DNA reads as TGCGCCAGCAGCCACTCTCCAGAGAACACTGAAGCTTTCTTT. Its protein is CASSHSPENTEAFF.

The J gene is TRBJ1-4, the V gene TRBV5-8; D remains unclear. Trimming removed 4 bases at V and 3 bases at J, with 13 bases between. From germline, CDR1 is SGHTS and CDR2 YDEGEE. The CDR3 extends over 15 amino acids. The CDR3 region is CASSREGPANEKLFF. The CDR3 nucleotides read TGTGCCAGCAGCCGGGAGGGCCCGGCTAATGAAAAACTGTTTTTT.

This chain links TRBV6-2 or TRBV6-3 with TRBJ1-1, with a tentative D call TRBD1 (5 bases). This CDR3 contains 13 residues. The V and J ends lost 5 bases and 2 bases respectively, with 9 bases between them. CDR1 and CDR2 from the germline V gene are MNHEY and SVGEGT. The CDR3 coding sequence is TGTGCCAGCAGTGGTGGGGCAAACACTGAAGCTTTCTTT. Translating it yields CASSGGANTEAFF.

This clone was counted a single time. V and J are TRBV7-9 and TRBJ1-4; tentative D call: TRBD1 (6 bases). The V end was cut by 5 bases, the J end by 0 bases, with 10 bases between. Germline V gene sequence: CDR1 SEHNR, CDR2 FQNEAQ (reference sequence). The CDR3 is made up of 15 amino acids. The CDR3 sequence: CASSLDSPTNEKLFF. For the CDR3, the DNA is TGTGCCAGCAGCCTGGACAGCCCAACTAATGAAAAACTGTTTTTT. The full variable domain, its missing parts supplied by reference TRBV7-9 and TRBJ1-4, is DTGVSQNPRHKITKRGQNVTFRCDPISEHNRLYWYRQTLGQGPEFLTYFQNEAQLEKSRLLSDRFSAERPKGSFSTLEIQRTEQGDSAMYLCASSLDSPTNEKLFFGSGTQLSVL.

This clone has only a few counts. This chain joins TRBV5-5 and TRBJ1-4, with a weak D call TRBD1 (5 bases). Looked up from germline, CDR1 is SGHKS and CDR2 is YYEKEE (reference sequence). The CDR3 is made up of 15 amino acids. V shed 4 bases and J shed 2 bases, with 12 bases lying between them. DNA of the CDR3: TGTGCCAGCAGCCGGGGGTCGGGGACTAATGAAAAACTGTTTTTT. This gives the protein CASSRGSGTNEKLFF. The variable domain in full, with the rest retrieved from reference TRBV5-5 and TRBJ1-4, is DAGVTQSPTHLIKTRGQQVTLRCSPISGHKSVSWYQQVLGQGPQFIFQYYEKEERGRGNFPDRFSARQFPNYSSELNVNALLLGDSALYLCASSRGSGTNEKLFFGSGTQLSVL.

The chain employs TRBV5-5 and TRBJ2-2, with a possible D match to TRBD2 (5 bases). The length of the CDR3 is 15 residues. Trimming removed 1 base from V and 3 bases from J, with 10 bases in between. Germline-derived CDR1 and CDR2 are SGHKS and YYEKEE (reference sequence). CDR3 protein: CASSLRRDDTGELFF. The CDR3 DNA sequence: TGTGCCAGCAGCTTGCGACGGGATGACACCGGGGAGCTGTTTTTT.

The gene calls are TRBV9 and TRBJ2-1; maybe TRBD2 (6 bases). Per germline, CDR1 SGDLS and CDR2 YYNGEE. Trimming removed 2 bases from V and 4 bases from J, with 10 bases in between. This CDR3 is 14 amino acids long. CDR3 residues: CASSVGTSYNEQFF. DNA for the CDR3: TGTGCCAGCAGCGTGGGGACTTCGTACAATGAGCAGTTCTTC.

This clone was counted between two and nine times. This chain links TRBV4-2 with TRBJ2-3; tentatively, D is TRBD1 (5 bases). Looked up from germline, CDR1 is LGHNA and CDR2 is YNFKEQ. The CDR3 is made up of 12 amino acids. V lost 0 bases to trimming and J lost 9 bases, with 7 bases between them. The CDR3 DNA follows: TGTGCCAGCAGCCAAGATAGGGGAACGCAGTATTTT. It is translated as CASSQDRGTQYF.

The table lists this clone with a few counts. This chain uses TRBV10-2 with TRBJ2-3; 14 bases fit TRBD2. The CDR3 runs to 17 residues. Germline CDR1 reads WSHSY; CDR2 reads SAAADI. Trimming took 2 bases from V and 4 from J; bases not matched to a gene: 5. This CDR3 reads CASSERGLAGVPDTQYF. In nucleotides, the CDR3 is TGCGCCAGCAGTGAGAGGGGACTAGCGGGAGTTCCAGATACGCAGTATTTT.

To note about this clone: Other DNA sequences in the same sample also yield this CDR3. The chain carries TRBV6-2 or TRBV6-3 and TRBJ1-5; TRBD1 might be the D (5 bases). In germline, CDR1 is MNHEY, CDR2 SVGEGT. Trimming left V 4 bases short and J 2 bases short, with 12 bases between. The CDR3 totals 15 residues. CDR3: CASSLGGSRNQPQHF. CDR3 coding DNA: TGTGCCAGCAGTTTGGGGGGGTCCCGCAATCAGCCCCAGCATTTT.

The CDR3 sequence is CATSDKWKQGATQYF. CDR3 sequence (DNA): TGTGCCACCAGTGATAAATGGAAACAGGGGGCAACGCAGTATTTT. V usage is TRBV24-1 and J usage is TRBJ2-3; 9 bases align to TRBD1. CDR1 KGHDR and CDR2 SFDVKD come from the germline V gene. The ends lost 3 bases at V and 9 bases at J; junction bases unmatched: 9. The CDR3 spans 15 residues.

This rearrangement joins TRBV7-8 to TRBJ2-7; possibly TRBD2 for D (6 bases). Looked up from germline, CDR1 is SGHVS and CDR2 is FQNEAQ. This CDR3 spans 15 amino acids. Between the trimmed V and J ends, which lost 5 bases and 2 bases, there was a span of 16 bases. The CDR3 here is CASSPQRTKAYEQYF. CDR3 coding DNA: TGTGCCAGCAGCCCCCAGAGGACTAAAGCCTACGAGCAGTACTTC.

Written as DNA, the CDR3 is TGTGCCAGCAGCTCCGACGTAGCGCCAATCTACAATGAGCAGTTCTTC. As protein: CASSSDVAPIYNEQFF. The genes are TRBV7-3 and TRBJ2-1, with D tentatively TRBD2 (5 bases). CDR3 length: 16 residues. Trimming shortened V by 4 bases and J by 3 bases, and 16 bases separated the two germline ends. The germline gives CDR1 SGHTA, CDR2 FQGTGA.